The 31 T cell receptor beta chains below were found in one sample sequenced in a study of blood T cell repertoires in COVID-19. Libraries were prepared by immunoSEQ multiplex PCR; TCRdb keeps only in-frame clonotypes and omits some of them. The sample contains some 240,000 clones, roughly 80% of which appear only once. Sequenced material: peripheral blood. These receptors originate from a woman of 80 years or more with acute or convalescent COVID-19.

This clone is a singleton in its sample. The chain uses TRBV4-1 and TRBJ1-3; no clear D gene. V dropped 0 bases and J dropped 0 bases, with 15 bases sitting between them. Germline values: CDR1 MGHRA, CDR2 YSYEKL. The CDR3 is 18 amino acids. This CDR3 is CASSQDIRGESSGNTIYF. CDR3 nucleotide sequence: TGCGCCAGCAGCCAAGATATACGGGGTGAAAGCTCTGGAAACACCATATATTTT.

The chain couples TRBV5-1 to TRBJ1-1, with 11 bases matching TRBD1. The CDR3 contains 14 residues. Germline CDR1 SGHRS, CDR2 YFSETQ. V lost 7 bases to trimming and J lost 4 bases; unmatched junction nucleotides: 6. CDR3 sequence (DNA): TGCGCCAGCGGCACCGGGACAGGGGGCACTGAAGCTTTCTTT. The encoded protein is CASGTGTGGTEAFF.

The chain carries TRBV25-1 and TRBJ2-7, with D tentatively TRBD1 (7 bases). The V gene's germline CDR1 is MGHDK and CDR2 SYGVNS. CDR3 length equals 15 residues. The germline V and J ends were trimmed by 2 bases and 4 bases, with 15 bases remaining between them. The DNA of the CDR3 is TGTGCCAGCAGTGAACTCGGAGGGGGCAAGTACGAGCAGTACTTC. Translated: CASSELGGGKYEQYF.

The gene calls are TRBV5-5 and TRBJ2-5, with a tentative D call TRBD2 (5 bases). The V end was cut by 7 bases, the J end by 0 bases, with 13 bases between. The length of the CDR3 is 14 residues. Germline CDR1 reads SGHKS; CDR2 reads YYEKEE (reference sequence). For the CDR3, the DNA is TGTGCCAGCTCTATTACGGGGAACCAAGAGACCCAGTACTTC. It yields the protein CASSITGNQETQYF.

V is TRBV6-2 or TRBV6-3 and J is TRBJ1-3; D is possibly TRBD1 (5 bases). This CDR3 is built from 15 residues. The germline V gene has CDR1 MNHEY and CDR2 SVGEGT. Between the trimmed V and J ends, which lost 5 bases and 1 base, there was a span of 12 bases. In DNA form, the CDR3 reads TGTGCCAGCAGTCGACAGAACTGGTCTGGAAACACCATATATTTT. This encodes CASSRQNWSGNTIYF.

The chain couples TRBV3-1 (or the pseudogene TRBV3-2) to TRBJ1-2; D might be TRBD1 (5 bases). The CDR3 is 16 amino acids. V gave up 0 bases and J gave up 4 bases, with 15 bases separating them. Germline V gene sequence: CDR1 LGHDT, CDR2 YNNKEL (reference sequence). The CDR3 loop is CASSQDGAPVAYGYTF. CDR3 DNA sequence: TGTGCCAGCAGCCAAGATGGGGCCCCGGTAGCCTATGGCTACACCTTC.

The chain recombines TRBV19 with TRBJ1-3; TRBD1 aligns across 8 bases. V trimming: 7 bases; J trimming: 7 bases; junction bases outside the gene matches: 12. The CDR3 has 15 residues. Looked up from germline, CDR1 is LNHDA and CDR2 is SQIVND (reference sequence). The DNA of the CDR3 is TGTGCCAGTAATACACCGGGACAGGTGAAGAACACCATATATTTT. Translation gives CASNTPGQVKNTIYF.

V is TRBV1 and J is TRBJ1-6; TRBD1 is the table's D call, not checked against the DNA. TRBV1 is an annotated pseudogene. This CDR3 contains 22 residues. The CDR3: CTSSQDDELGEQESSYNSPLHF. CDR3 sequence (DNA): TGCACCAGCAGCCAAGATGACGAGCTAGGGGAACAGGAGAGCTCCTATAATTCACCCCTCCACTTT.

V usage is TRBV28 and J usage is TRBJ1-5, with TRBD1 as a possible D gene (5 bases). The germline V and J ends were trimmed by 10 bases and 4 bases, with 11 bases remaining between them. This CDR3 contains 12 residues. The germline gives CDR1 MDHEN, CDR2 SYDVKM. CDR3 nucleotides: TGTGCCACTGCCGGGGGGAATCAGCCCCAGCATTTT. Protein: CATAGGNQPQHF.

CDR3 DNA: TGTGCCAGCGGTAACCTGGGGGCCTGGCCCCAGCATTTT. This gives the protein CASGNLGAWPQHF. The chain is built from TRBV28 and TRBJ1-5; possibly TRBD1 for D (6 bases). The CDR3 extends over 13 amino acids. Trimming shortened V by 8 bases and J by 9 bases, and 17 bases separated the two germline ends. Looked up from germline, CDR1 is MDHEN and CDR2 is SYDVKM.

The rearrangement uses TRBV18 and TRBJ2-7, with TRBD1 as a possible D gene (6 bases). The CDR3 totals 15 residues. V gave up 3 bases and J gave up 6 bases, with 18 bases separating them. CDR1 is KGHSH, CDR2 LQKENI, per germline. The CDR3 loop is CASSPLVTQGSEQYF. Here the CDR3 DNA reads TGTGCCAGCTCACCCCTCGTTACGCAGGGGAGCGAGCAGTACTTC. Using reference TRBV18 and TRBJ2-7 for the parts outside the CDR3, the full variable domain is NAGVMQNPRHLVRRRGQEARLRCSPMKGHSHVYWYRQLPEEGLKFMVYLQKENIIDESGMPKERFSAEFPKEGPSILRIQQVVRGDSAAYFCASSPLVTQGSEQYFGPGTRLTVT.

This chain links TRBV29-1 with TRBJ2-5, with 10 bases aligning to TRBD2. Germline V CDR1 and CDR2: SQVTM, ANQGSEA. Germline trimming cut 7 bases from V and 4 bases from J; bases unmatched to any gene: 6. This CDR3 has 13 residues. In DNA, the CDR3 is TGCAGCGGCTCTAGCGGGGGTGGAGAGACCCAGTACTTC. Residues: CSGSSGGGETQYF.

The genes are TRBV27 and TRBJ2-3; 9 nucleotides agree with TRBD2. Germline V lookup: CDR1 MNHEY, CDR2 SMNVEV (reference sequence). After removal of 3 bases from V and 4 bases from J, the junction contained 8 bases not matched to a gene. The CDR3 consists of 16 residues. The CDR3 reads CASSFRRGGPADTQYF. CDR3 DNA sequence: TGTGCCAGCAGTTTCAGGCGGGGGGGCCCCGCAGATACGCAGTATTTT.

The genes are TRBV19 and TRBJ1-2; perhaps TRBD1 as D (5 bases). CDR1 and CDR2 (germline): LNHDA, SQIVND (reference sequence). The CDR3 spans 13 residues. Trimming took off 3 bases at V and 3 bases at J, with 8 bases between the two ends. CDR3 coding DNA: TGTGCCAGTAGTATTGGGGCGGACTATGGCTACACCTTC. It yields the protein CASSIGADYGYTF. The full variable domain, in which reference TRBV19 and TRBJ1-2 provide the parts outside the CDR3, is DGGITQSPKYLFRKEGQNVTLSCEQNLNHDAMYWYRQDPGQGLRLIYYSQIVNDFQKGDIAEGYSVSREKKESFPLTVTSAQKNPTAFYLCASSIGADYGYTFGSGTRLTVV.

V usage is TRBV5-6 and J usage is TRBJ1-2; perhaps TRBD1 as D (6 bases). The CDR3 covers 17 residues. Trimming shortened V by 0 bases and J by 6 bases, and 21 bases separated the two germline ends. Germline CDR1 and CDR2: SGHDT and YYEEEE. The CDR3: CASSLEVGAGVKNGYTF. As DNA, the CDR3 is TGTGCCAGCAGCTTGGAGGTCGGTGCAGGGGTAAAGAATGGCTACACCTTC.

The chain carries TRBV7-9 and TRBJ2-6, with 7 bases aligning to TRBD1. The J segment lost 2 bases and the V segment lost 3 bases, leaving 1 base of the junction unmatched. The CDR3 is 15 amino acids. Germline V lookup: CDR1 SEHNR, CDR2 FQNEAQ (reference sequence). The CDR3 loop is CASSFTGAGANVLTF. CDR3 in DNA: TGTGCCAGCAGCTTCACAGGGGCTGGGGCCAACGTCCTGACTTTC.

J is TRBJ2-1 and V is TRBV7-3; D is possibly TRBD2 (5 bases). Trimming removed 5 bases from V and 5 bases from J, with 19 bases in between. CDR1 and CDR2 (germline): SGHTA, FQGTGA. The CDR3 loop spans 16 amino acids. Here the CDR3 DNA reads TGTGCCAGCAGCCTGGACCCTTGGCGAGGGAACAATGAGCAGTTCTTC. The encoded protein is CASSLDPWRGNNEQFF.

The genes are TRBV6-1 and TRBJ2-7; 7 bases fit TRBD1. The junction had 4 bases not matched to a gene; V was cut back by 2 bases and J by 3 bases. The CDR3 totals 14 residues. Germline CDR1 and CDR2: MNHNS and SASEGT. The CDR3 here is CASSETRDSYEQYF. CDR3 bases: TGTGCCAGCAGTGAAACCCGGGACAGCTACGAGCAGTACTTC.

This clone appeared once. The chain combines TRBV29-1 with TRBJ2-3, with TRBD2 matching 9 bases. The V gene's germline CDR1 is SQVTM and CDR2 ANQGSEA. Trimming at V came to 1 base and at J to 2 bases, leaving 7 bases not matched to a gene. This CDR3 contains 16 residues. The CDR3 DNA reads TGCAGCGTTGAAGGGGCTAGCGGGGACTCCACAGATACGCAGTATTTT. It yields the protein CSVEGASGDSTDTQYF.

V and J are TRBV11-3 and TRBJ2-3; TRBD1 is a possible D gene (6 bases). Per germline, CDR1 SGHNT and CDR2 YENEEA. This CDR3 is 14 amino acids long. V dropped 5 bases and J dropped 5 bases, with 14 bases sitting between them. CDR3 region: CASSLRGLGDTQYF. DNA of the CDR3: TGTGCCAGCAGCCTCAGGGGTCTGGGAGATACGCAGTATTTT.

This sequence joins TRBV7-3 and TRBJ1-1; 10 positions agree with TRBD1. Trimming at V came to 5 bases and at J to 4 bases, leaving 13 bases not matched to a gene. CDR1 SGHTA and CDR2 FQGTGA come from the germline V gene. The CDR3 spans 17 residues. CDR3 bases: TGTGCCAGCAGCGTCTCCGGGACAGGGGCGCGGGGCACTGAAGCTTTCTTT. This codes for CASSVSGTGARGTEAFF.

V gene TRBV27 combines with J gene TRBJ2-4; the D gene is possibly TRBD1 (6 bases). CDR1 and CDR2 (germline): MNHEY, SMNVEV (reference sequence). V lost 8 bases and J 5 bases, leaving 16 bases between the germline ends. The CDR3 runs 14 residues. CDR3 sequence (DNA): TGTGCCAGCCGCCCTGGACAGCTTCAAAACATTCAGTACTTC. It translates to CASRPGQLQNIQYF.

The chain carries TRBV2 and TRBJ2-3; TRBD1 matches 9 bases. Germline V gene data show CDR1 as SNHLY and CDR2 as FYNNEI. V lost 5 bases, J lost 4 bases, and 4 bases stayed unmatched. This CDR3 is built from 14 residues. The CDR3: CASSIDRGADTQYF. The DNA of the CDR3 is TGTGCCAGCAGTATAGACAGGGGGGCAGATACGCAGTATTTT.

This chain links TRBV5-1 with TRBJ1-1; 7 nucleotides align to TRBD1. Germline assignment: CDR1 SGHRS and CDR2 YFSETQ. V lost 0 bases, J lost 3 bases, and 8 bases stayed unmatched. CDR3 length: 16 amino acids. The CDR3 loop is CASSLATQGRDTEAFF. CDR3 DNA sequence: TGCGCCAGCAGCTTGGCAACACAGGGGCGTGACACTGAAGCTTTCTTT.

This chain connects TRBV19 to TRBJ2-5, with D unclear. Trimming removed 5 bases at V and 7 bases at J, with 14 bases between. The CDR3 is 13 residues long. Germline V gene lookup returns CDR1 LNHDA and CDR2 SQIVND (reference sequence). CDR3 coding DNA: TGTGCCAGTAGTGTGACATTTGGTGGGACCCAGTACTTC. The encoded protein is CASSVTFGGTQYF.

The V call is TRBV28, the J call TRBJ1-5; possibly TRBD1 for D (5 bases). Germline-derived CDR1 and CDR2 are MDHEN and SYDVKM. The CDR3 is made up of 14 amino acids. With 10 bases removed from V and 4 bases from J, the gap between germline ends came to 17 bases. CDR3 sequence: CATQDTLLNQPQHF. The CDR3 region has the DNA TGTGCCACCCAGGACACACTCCTTAATCAGCCCCAGCATTTT.

This chain uses TRBV3-1 (or the pseudogene TRBV3-2) with TRBJ1-4, with D perhaps matching TRBD1 (6 bases). CDR3 length: 15 residues. CDR1 is LGHDT and CDR2 is YNNKEL in the germline V gene (reference sequence). V was cut by 6 bases and J by 0 bases, with 11 bases left in between. For the CDR3, the DNA is TGTGCCAGCAGACAGGGCGAAACAACTAATGAAAAACTGTTTTTT. Translation: CASRQGETTNEKLFF.

V and J are TRBV2 and TRBJ1-1; D ambiguous. Germline V lookup: CDR1 SNHLY, CDR2 FYNNEI. Trimming removed 5 bases at V and 4 bases at J, with 11 bases between. The CDR3 has 13 residues. The CDR3 reads CASSFRRSTEAFF. CDR3 nucleotide sequence: TGTGCCAGCAGTTTCAGGCGAAGCACTGAAGCTTTCTTT.

This chain links TRBV4-2 with TRBJ1-6, with D hard to call. This CDR3 region has 13 residues. Per germline, CDR1 LGHNA and CDR2 YNFKEQ. Between the trimmed V and J ends, which lost 4 bases and 6 bases, there was a span of 7 bases. As DNA, the CDR3 is TGTGCCAGCAGCCGAGACTCTAATTCACCCCTCCACTTT. Its protein product is CASSRDSNSPLHF.

J is TRBJ2-5 and V is TRBV4-1; possible D gene TRBD1, 5 bases. The CDR3 consists of 15 residues. Germline V CDR1 and CDR2: MGHRA, YSYEKL. V was pared by 1 base and J by 5 bases, with 14 bases between. The CDR3 sequence is CASSQAWSGMETQYF. CDR3 DNA: TGCGCCAGCAGCCAAGCTTGGTCAGGGATGGAGACCCAGTACTTC.

The rearrangement joins TRBV18 to TRBJ2-2, with no clear D. Germline assignment: CDR1 KGHSH and CDR2 LQKENI. V lost 0 bases and J lost 5, with 7 bases in between. The CDR3 runs to 14 residues. The CDR3 is CASSPPSVTGELFF. In nucleotides, the CDR3 is TGTGCCAGCTCACCACCCTCGGTGACCGGGGAGCTGTTTTTT.